The 21 T cell receptor beta chains listed next were all sequenced from one sample in a study of identical twins. TCRdb reprocessed the 5' RACE reads via MiXCR and lists one record per CDR3 protein. The table shows 270,000 or so distinct CDR3 sequences, with around 8.8% occurring only once. These sequences were also reported in another study, on yellow fever vaccine responses in identical twins.

Sequenced material: CD8+ T cells sorted from blood. These receptors all stem from a woman younger than 30 in good health.

There are a few counts of this clonotype. The V gene is TRBV4-3, the J gene TRBJ2-7, with D tentatively TRBD2 (5 bases). CDR1 is LGHNA and CDR2 is YSLEER in the germline V gene. The V end was cut by 1 base, the J end by 3 bases, with 13 bases between. This CDR3 has 15 amino acids. CDR3 loop: CASSQVRARDYEQYF. Written as DNA, the CDR3 is TGCGCCAGCAGCCAAGTAAGAGCGAGGGACTACGAGCAGTACTTC.

This clonotype was counted ten times or more. The chain has TRBV6-4 and TRBJ2-1; tentatively, D is TRBD1 (7 bases). V lost 6 bases to trimming and J lost 4 bases, with 16 bases between them. Per germline, CDR1 MRHNA and CDR2 SNTAGT. The CDR3 runs 15 residues. CDR3 sequence (DNA): TGTGCCAGCAGCTCGGGGGACAGCCCTTACAATGAGCAGTTCTTC. Amino acid sequence: CASSSGDSPYNEQFF.

This clonotype was counted a few times. A read error may produce the germline difference seen at one junction end. Written as DNA, the CDR3 is TGTGCTAGCAGCTTGGGAGGGGAAGGCTACGAGCAGTACTTC. This gives the protein CASSLGGEGYEQYF. The J gene is TRBJ2-7, the V gene TRBV7-7, with 7 bases that match TRBD2. The CDR3 is 14 amino acids. Per the germline V gene, CDR1 is SSHAT and CDR2 is FNYEAQ (reference sequence).

This chain uses TRBV24-1 with TRBJ2-1; 10 bases agree with TRBD2. Germline CDR1 is KGHDR and CDR2 is SFDVKD. The CDR3 is made up of 16 amino acids. Trimming removed 4 bases from V and 7 bases from J; junction bases left unmatched: 9. The CDR3 reads CATSDPFQREGNEQFF. The CDR3 DNA reads TGTGCCACCAGTGACCCCTTTCAGCGGGAGGGTAATGAGCAGTTCTTC.

V usage is TRBV4-3 and J usage is TRBJ2-7, with TRBD2 identical over 7 bases. The V segment lost 2 bases and the J segment 3 bases; nucleotides outside the gene matches: 7. Germline CDR1 is LGHNA and CDR2 is YSLEER. The CDR3 is made up of 15 amino acids. The CDR3 loop is CASSQRASGYYEQYF. Here the CDR3 DNA reads TGCGCCAGCAGCCAACGGGCTAGCGGCTACTACGAGCAGTACTTC.

This clonotype was recorded at least ten times. The genes are TRBV7-8 and TRBJ2-7, with 10 positions matching TRBD1. The CDR3 runs 15 residues. The V segment lost 0 bases and the J segment 11 bases; nucleotides outside the gene matches: 10. The germline CDR1 and CDR2 sequences are SGHVS and FQNEAQ. CDR3 DNA sequence: TGTGCCAGCAGCTTAGCAGGGGGACAGGGGCCGATGGAGTACTTC. Its translation is CASSLAGGQGPMEYF.

This clonotype was observed many times. This chain joins TRBV12-5 and TRBJ2-3; D is uncertain. V was cut by 1 base and J by 5 bases, with 34 bases left in between. Germline lookup yields CDR1 LGHNT and CDR2 FRNRAP. This CDR3 has 22 residues. CDR3 amino acids: CASGLDAIRDTQAPTLRDTQYF. The CDR3 coding sequence is TGTGCTAGTGGTTTGGACGCGATACGAGACACCCAGGCTCCCACTCTGAGAGATACGCAGTATTTT.

This clonotype was detected ten times or more. This chain links TRBV4-2 with TRBJ1-5; unclear D gene. Trimming took off 0 bases at V and 2 bases at J, with 11 bases between the two ends. This CDR3 region has 16 residues. Germline-derived CDR1 and CDR2 are LGHNA and YNFKEQ. CDR3 loop: CASSQEGWGGNQPQHF. Here the CDR3 DNA reads TGTGCCAGCAGCCAAGAGGGATGGGGAGGCAATCAGCCCCAGCATTTT.

This clonotype has a handful of counts. The chain links TRBV6-1 to TRBJ2-7, with D unclear. CDR1 and CDR2 (germline): MNHNS, SASEGT. V lost 5 bases and J 3 bases, leaving 11 bases between the germline ends. The CDR3 loop spans 13 amino acids. Written as DNA, the CDR3 is TGTGCCAGCAGTATGACCCTAAGCTACGAGCAGTACTTC. Protein product: CASSMTLSYEQYF.

The chain joins TRBV11-1 to TRBJ1-6, with 8 positions matching TRBD1. The CDR3 contains 18 residues. Germline assignment: CDR1 SGHAT and CDR2 FQDESV (reference sequence). Trimming cost V 0 bases and J 0 bases; bases outside gene matches: 4. The CDR3, as DNA: TGTGCCAGCAGCTTAGCGGGACAGGCGAGCTCCTATAATTCACCCCTCCACTTT. Its translation: CASSLAGQASSYNSPLHF.

This clonotype has at least ten counts. The chain employs TRBV28 and TRBJ1-5, with D perhaps matching TRBD1 (5 bases). V dropped 3 bases and J dropped 5 bases, with 8 bases sitting between them. This CDR3 contains 13 residues. Germline values: CDR1 MDHEN, CDR2 SYDVKM. CDR3 DNA: TGTGCCAGCAGTTTTGGACACGATCAGCCCCAGCATTTT. It translates to CASSFGHDQPQHF.

The sample holds a few counts of this clonotype. The chain is built from TRBV13 and TRBJ2-7; 10 positions match TRBD2. V dropped 2 bases and J dropped 4; count of bases not matched to a gene: 8. CDR3 length: 16 residues. Germline-derived CDR1 and CDR2 are PRHDT and FYEKMQ (reference sequence). This CDR3 reads CASSLRTSGNRYEQYF. CDR3 nucleotide sequence: TGTGCCAGCAGCTTACGCACTAGCGGGAACCGTTACGAGCAGTACTTC.

This rearrangement joins TRBV5-1 to TRBJ2-1; D is uncertain. Germline CDR1 SGHRS, CDR2 YFSETQ. The CDR3 spans 15 residues. V lost 1 base, J lost 0 bases, and 8 bases lay in between. For the CDR3, the DNA is TGCGCCAGCAGCTTGCCTCCGAGCTCCTACAATGAGCAGTTCTTC. Translation gives CASSLPPSSYNEQFF. Complete variable domain (other parts from reference TRBV5-1 and TRBJ2-1): KAGVTQTPRYLIKTRGQQVTLSCSPISGHRSVSWYQQTPGQGLQFLFEYFSETQRNKGNFPGRFSGRQFSNSRSEMNVSTLELGDSALYLCASSLPPSSYNEQFFGPGTRLTVL.

This clonotype was seen many times. The gene calls are TRBV10-3 and TRBJ2-3; 7 positions match TRBD1. The CDR3 consists of 15 residues. Germline V gene data show CDR1 as ENHRY and CDR2 as SYGVKD. V lost 10 bases to trimming and J lost 3 bases; unmatched junction nucleotides: 13. Here the CDR3 reads CASNYWDRQTDTQYF. The CDR3 DNA follows: TGTGCCAGCAACTACTGGGACAGACAAACAGATACGCAGTATTTT.

This clonotype has more than one count but fewer than ten. The CDR3 protein is CASTDGRGLASDTQYF. The CDR3, as DNA: TGCGCCAGCACCGACGGAAGGGGACTAGCTTCGGATACGCAGTATTTT. The chain combines TRBV5-1 with TRBJ2-3; 9 positions agree with TRBD2. Germline V gene sequence: CDR1 SGHRS, CDR2 YFSETQ. V lost 6 bases to trimming and J lost 6 bases; unmatched junction nucleotides: 14. This CDR3 has 16 residues.

This clonotype was counted only a few times. At one boundary the junction diverges from the germline segment, which might be a read error. The rearrangement uses TRBV27 and TRBJ2-7; tentative D call: TRBD2 (5 bases). Per the germline V gene, CDR1 is MNHEY and CDR2 is SMNVEV (reference sequence). The CDR3 consists of 13 residues. In nucleotides, the CDR3 is TGTGCCAGCAGTTTACCGGACTCCTTCGAGCAGTACTTC. Translating gives CASSLPDSFEQYF.

The sample holds many counts of this clonotype. This chain links TRBV29-1 with TRBJ2-7, with 8 nucleotides matching TRBD1. The junction had 2 bases not matched to a gene; V was cut back by 4 bases and J by 3 bases. Per the germline V gene, CDR1 is SQVTM and CDR2 is ANQGSEA. The CDR3 spans 12 residues. In DNA, the CDR3 is TGCAGCGTTGTTGGACAGGGCTACGAGCAGTACTTC. Protein product: CSVVGQGYEQYF.

This rearrangement joins TRBV7-9 to TRBJ2-1; D is undetermined. With 8 bases removed from V and 7 bases from J, the gap between germline ends came to 3 bases. The CDR3 extends over 9 amino acids. Germline V gene sequence: CDR1 SEHNR, CDR2 FQNEAQ (reference sequence). This CDR3 reads CASPNEQFF. As DNA, the CDR3 is TGTGCCAGCCCAAATGAGCAGTTCTTC.

The V call is TRBV27, the J call TRBJ2-1; D is unclear. Trimming removed 0 bases at V and 0 bases at J, with 6 bases between. The CDR3 covers 15 residues. Per germline, CDR1 MNHEY and CDR2 SMNVEV (reference sequence). The CDR3 bases are TGTGCCAGCAGTTTATCGCAGAGCTCCTACAATGAGCAGTTCTTC. This translates into CASSLSQSSYNEQFF.

V and J are TRBV18 and TRBJ2-7, with 7 bases identical to TRBD1. Germline CDR1 is KGHSH and CDR2 is LQKENI. This CDR3 is built from 16 residues. V trimming: 3 bases; J trimming: 0 bases; junction bases outside the gene matches: 8. CDR3 bases: TGTGCCAGCTCACCTTATGGACAGGCTTACTCCTACGAGCAGTACTTC. It encodes CASSPYGQAYSYEQYF.

This chain connects TRBV13 to TRBJ2-1; perhaps TRBD1 as D (6 bases). The CDR3 is 15 residues long. Between the trimmed V and J ends, which lost 0 bases and 6 bases, there was a span of 12 bases. CDR1 and CDR2 from the germline V gene are PRHDT and FYEKMQ (reference sequence). CDR3: CASSLGALQGNEQFF. The CDR3 DNA is TGTGCCAGCAGCTTAGGGGCCTTACAGGGCAATGAGCAGTTCTTC.